This TCR beta chain comes out of a study of post-analysis software for immune sequencing data. Germline CDR1 is SGHTS and CDR2 is YDEGEE. With V trimmed by 4 bases and J by 3 bases, 4 bases remained unmatched. The CDR3 loop spans 17 amino acids. This clonotype came up once. Its antigen is undetermined. Every TCR beta cDNA library bore unique molecular identifiers. TCRdb redid the calling of the PCR reads with MiXCR, one entry per CDR3 protein. There are fewer than 700,000 distinct CDR3 sequences in the sample; 44% occur only once, and over 1.5% lies in the top ten. Study-level results: Compared with controls, patients had more of 4 or 5 TRBV segments, including TRBV5-6, TRBV5-1 and TRBV20-1. Samples from one preparation batch, clustered by F measure, grouped strongly together.

The clonotype was recovered from a girl aged 10-17 years with multiple sclerosis. The rearrangement uses TRBV5-8 and TRBJ2-1; 16 bases fit TRBD2. Sequencing was performed on blood. CDR3 DNA sequence: TGTGCCAGCAGCGCGGGGACTAGCGGGAGGGTCTACAATGAGCAGTTCTTC. The encoded protein is CASSAGTSGRVYNEQFF.